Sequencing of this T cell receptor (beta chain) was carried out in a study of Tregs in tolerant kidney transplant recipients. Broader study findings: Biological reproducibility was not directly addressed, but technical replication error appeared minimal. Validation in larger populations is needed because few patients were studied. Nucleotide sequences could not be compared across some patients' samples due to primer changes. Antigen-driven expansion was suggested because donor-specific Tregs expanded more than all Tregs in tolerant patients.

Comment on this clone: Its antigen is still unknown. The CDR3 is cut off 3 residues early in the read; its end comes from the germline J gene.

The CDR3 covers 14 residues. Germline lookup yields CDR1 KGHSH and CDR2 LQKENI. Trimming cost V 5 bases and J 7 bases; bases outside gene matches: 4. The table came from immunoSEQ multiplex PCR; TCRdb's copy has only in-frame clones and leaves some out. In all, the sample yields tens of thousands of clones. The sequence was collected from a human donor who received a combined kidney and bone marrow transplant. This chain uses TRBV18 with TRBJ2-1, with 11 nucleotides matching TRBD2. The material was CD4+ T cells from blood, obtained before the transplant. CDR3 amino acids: CASSDGLAGNEQFF. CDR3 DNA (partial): TGTGCCAGCTCAGACGGACTAGCGGGTAATGAG.